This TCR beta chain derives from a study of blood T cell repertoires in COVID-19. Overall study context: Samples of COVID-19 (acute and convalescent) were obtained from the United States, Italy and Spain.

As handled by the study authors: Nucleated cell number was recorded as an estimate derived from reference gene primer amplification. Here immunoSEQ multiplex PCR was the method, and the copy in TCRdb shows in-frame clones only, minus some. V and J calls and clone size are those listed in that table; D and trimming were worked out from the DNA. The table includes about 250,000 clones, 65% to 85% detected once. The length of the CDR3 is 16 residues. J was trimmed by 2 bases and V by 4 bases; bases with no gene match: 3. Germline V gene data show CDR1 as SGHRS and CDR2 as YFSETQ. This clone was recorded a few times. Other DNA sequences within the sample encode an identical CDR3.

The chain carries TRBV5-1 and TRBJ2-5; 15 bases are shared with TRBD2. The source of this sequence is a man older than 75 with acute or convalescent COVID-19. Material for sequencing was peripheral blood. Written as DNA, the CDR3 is TGCGCCAGCAGCCCCGGACTAGCGGGGGGGCAAGAGACCCAGTACTTC. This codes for CASSPGLAGGQETQYF. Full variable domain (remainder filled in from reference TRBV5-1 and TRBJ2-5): KAGVTQTPRYLIKTRGQQVTLSCSPISGHRSVSWYQQTPGQGLQFLFEYFSETQRNKGNFPGRFSGRQFSNSRSEMNVSTLELGDSALYLCASSPGLAGGQETQYFGPGTRLLVL.